This TCR beta chain was sequenced for a study of T cells in tuberculosis. Study-level information: A South African cohort included IGRA-negative adolescents, latently infected IGRA-positive adolescents and adults with active tuberculosis.

There are 15 residues in the CDR3. After removal of 7 bases from V and 2 bases from J, the junction contained 9 bases not matched to a gene. Germline V gives CDR1 SNHLY, CDR2 FYNNEI. The repertoire was sequenced with immunoSEQ multiplex PCR; TCRdb's copy has only in-frame clones and lacks some. The sample includes roughly 30,000 clones, 86% of them seen just once. Time point given: new active TB diagnosis, blood taken before or within 7 days of starting treatment. Each donor contributed about 110,000 T cells on average, unsorted. The input for sequencing was PBMCs, taken at tuberculosis diagnosis. V usage is TRBV2 and J usage is TRBJ2-5; TRBD1 agrees at 8 bases. This TCR was sampled from an adult with tuberculosis. CDR3 protein: CASNLIGTGQETQYF. The CDR3 DNA sequence: TGTGCCAGCAACCTAATCGGGACAGGACAAGAGACCCAGTACTTC.